The T cell receptor (beta chain) under discussion was sequenced for a study of shared clonotypes between healthy human individuals. Study-wide points: Sorted-subset samples were not fully sequenced, rarefaction indicated. Sharing across four donors was highest in naive CD4 (around 5%) and lowest in memory CD8 (about 0.4%).

The CDR3 sequence is 13 residues long. Trimming pared 3 bases from V and 0 bases from J, leaving 6 bases between. The germline V gene encodes CDR1 KGHSH and CDR2 LQKENI. Details on this clone: Its specificity is not known.

The table came from immunoSEQ multiplex PCR; TCRdb's copy has only in-frame clones and leaves some out. Of 1,500,000 or so clones detected, around 98.5% appear once; the ten largest clones hold 0.36%. J is TRBJ2-7 and V is TRBV18; no definite D call. The clonotype was recovered from a man aged 25-40 years in good health. What was sequenced was naive CD4+ T cells sorted from blood. Stated subset: CD45RA+ positively selected. This CDR3 reads CASSPLFSYEQYF. The CDR3 bases are TGTGCCAGCTCACCCCTGTTCTCCTACGAGCAGTACTTC.